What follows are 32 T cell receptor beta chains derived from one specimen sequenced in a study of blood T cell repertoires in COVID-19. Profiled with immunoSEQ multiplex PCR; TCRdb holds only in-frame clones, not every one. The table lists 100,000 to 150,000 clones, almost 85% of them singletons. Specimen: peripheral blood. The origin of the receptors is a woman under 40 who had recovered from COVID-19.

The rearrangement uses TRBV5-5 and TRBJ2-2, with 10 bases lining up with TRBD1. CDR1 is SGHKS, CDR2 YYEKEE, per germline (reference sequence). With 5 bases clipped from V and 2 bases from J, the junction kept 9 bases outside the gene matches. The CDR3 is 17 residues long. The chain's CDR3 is CASRLRGQGGNTGELFF. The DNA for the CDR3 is TGTGCCAGCAGGCTACGAGGACAGGGGGGTAACACCGGGGAGCTGTTTTTT.

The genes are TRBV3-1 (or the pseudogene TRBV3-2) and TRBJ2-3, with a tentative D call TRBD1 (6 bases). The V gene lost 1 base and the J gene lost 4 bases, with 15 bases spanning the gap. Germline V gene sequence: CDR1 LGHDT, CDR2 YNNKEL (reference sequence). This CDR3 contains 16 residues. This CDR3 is CASSQGLGGMADTQYF. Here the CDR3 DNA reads TGTGCCAGCAGCCAAGGGCTAGGGGGAATGGCAGATACGCAGTATTTT.

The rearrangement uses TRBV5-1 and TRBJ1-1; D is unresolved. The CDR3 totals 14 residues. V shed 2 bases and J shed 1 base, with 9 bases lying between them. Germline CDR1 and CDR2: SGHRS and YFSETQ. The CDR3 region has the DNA TGCGCCAGCAGCTTTGCAGGAGGGAACACTGAAGCTTTCTTT. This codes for CASSFAGGNTEAFF.

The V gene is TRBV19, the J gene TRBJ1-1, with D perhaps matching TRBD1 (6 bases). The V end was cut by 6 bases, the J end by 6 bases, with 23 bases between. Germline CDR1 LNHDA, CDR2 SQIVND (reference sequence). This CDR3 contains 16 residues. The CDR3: CASRALAGGPESEAFF. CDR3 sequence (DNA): TGTGCCAGTAGAGCGCTCGCGGGGGGGCCGGAATCTGAAGCTTTCTTT.

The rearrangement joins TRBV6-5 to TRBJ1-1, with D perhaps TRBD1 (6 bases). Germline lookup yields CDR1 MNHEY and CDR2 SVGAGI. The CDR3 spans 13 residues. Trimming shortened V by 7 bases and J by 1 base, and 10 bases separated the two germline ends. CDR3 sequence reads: CASTQTGNTEAFF. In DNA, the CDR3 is TGTGCCAGCACCCAGACAGGGAACACTGAAGCTTTCTTT.

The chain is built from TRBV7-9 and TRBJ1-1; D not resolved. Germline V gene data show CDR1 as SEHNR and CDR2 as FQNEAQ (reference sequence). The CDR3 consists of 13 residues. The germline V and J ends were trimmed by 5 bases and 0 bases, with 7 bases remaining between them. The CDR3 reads CASSEYMNTEAFF. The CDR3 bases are TGTGCCAGCAGCGAATACATGAACACTGAAGCTTTCTTT.

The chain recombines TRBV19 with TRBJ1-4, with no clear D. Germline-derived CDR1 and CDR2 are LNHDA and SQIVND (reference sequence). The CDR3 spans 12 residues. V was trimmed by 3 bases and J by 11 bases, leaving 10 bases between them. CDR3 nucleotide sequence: TGTGCCAGTAGTATCCCCCCCATGAAACTGTTTTTT. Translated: CASSIPPMKLFF.

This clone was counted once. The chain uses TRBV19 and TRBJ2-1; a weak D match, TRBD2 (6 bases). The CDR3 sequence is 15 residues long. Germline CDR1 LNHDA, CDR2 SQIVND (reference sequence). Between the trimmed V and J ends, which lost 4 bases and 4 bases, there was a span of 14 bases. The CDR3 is CASSRLVEFYNEQFF. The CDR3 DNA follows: TGTGCCAGTAGTAGACTAGTCGAATTTTACAATGAGCAGTTCTTC.

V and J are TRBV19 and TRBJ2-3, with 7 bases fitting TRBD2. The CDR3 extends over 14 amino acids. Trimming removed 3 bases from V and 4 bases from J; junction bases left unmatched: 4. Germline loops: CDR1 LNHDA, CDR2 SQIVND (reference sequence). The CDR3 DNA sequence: TGTGCCAGTAGTATGGGGGGAGGGCCAGATACGCAGTATTTT. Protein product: CASSMGGGPDTQYF. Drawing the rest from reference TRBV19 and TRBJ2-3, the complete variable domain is DGGITQSPKYLFRKEGQNVTLSCEQNLNHDAMYWYRQDPGQGLRLIYYSQIVNDFQKGDIAEGYSVSREKKESFPLTVTSAQKNPTAFYLCASSMGGGPDTQYFGPGTRLTVL.

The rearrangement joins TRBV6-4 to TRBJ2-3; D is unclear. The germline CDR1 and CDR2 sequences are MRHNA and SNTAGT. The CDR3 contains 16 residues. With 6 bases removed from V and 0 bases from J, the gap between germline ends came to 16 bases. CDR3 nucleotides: TGTGCCAGCAGAAGAAGAGCGAGTCCTAGCACAGATACGCAGTATTTT. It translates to CASRRRASPSTDTQYF.

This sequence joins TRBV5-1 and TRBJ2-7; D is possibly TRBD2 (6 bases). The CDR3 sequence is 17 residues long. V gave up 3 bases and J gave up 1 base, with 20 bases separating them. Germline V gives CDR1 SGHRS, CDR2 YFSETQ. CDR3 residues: CASSSLSTSWESYEQYF. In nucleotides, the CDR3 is TGCGCCAGCAGCTCCCTATCCACTAGCTGGGAGTCCTACGAGCAGTACTTC.

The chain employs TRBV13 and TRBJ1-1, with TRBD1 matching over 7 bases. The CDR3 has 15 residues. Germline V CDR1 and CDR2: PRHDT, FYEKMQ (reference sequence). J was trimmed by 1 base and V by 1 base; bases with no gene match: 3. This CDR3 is CASSLERTGNTEAFF. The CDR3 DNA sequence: TGTGCCAGCAGCTTAGAGAGGACAGGGAACACTGAAGCTTTCTTT.

This CDR3 reads CASSFGTGSYNEQFF. The CDR3 nucleotides are TGTGCCAGCAGCTTTGGGACAGGATCCTACAATGAGCAGTTCTTC. The rearrangement uses TRBV7-9 and TRBJ2-1, with TRBD1 matching 8 bases. This CDR3 is 15 amino acids long. The J segment lost 1 base and the V segment lost 3 bases, leaving 2 bases of the junction unmatched. Germline assignment: CDR1 SEHNR and CDR2 FQNEAQ (reference sequence).

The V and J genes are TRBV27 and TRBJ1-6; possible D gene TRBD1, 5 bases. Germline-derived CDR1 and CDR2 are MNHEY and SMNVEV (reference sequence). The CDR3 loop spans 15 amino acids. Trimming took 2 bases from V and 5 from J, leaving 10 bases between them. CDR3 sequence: CASSLDGGDNSPLHF. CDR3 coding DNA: TGTGCCAGCAGTTTAGACGGAGGGGATAATTCACCCCTCCACTTT.

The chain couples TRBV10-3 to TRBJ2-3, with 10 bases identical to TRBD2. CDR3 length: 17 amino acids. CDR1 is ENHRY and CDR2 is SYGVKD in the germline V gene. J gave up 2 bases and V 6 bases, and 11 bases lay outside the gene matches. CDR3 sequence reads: CAISSSGSDKYTDTQYF. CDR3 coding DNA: TGTGCCATCAGCTCTAGCGGGAGTGATAAATACACAGATACGCAGTATTTT.

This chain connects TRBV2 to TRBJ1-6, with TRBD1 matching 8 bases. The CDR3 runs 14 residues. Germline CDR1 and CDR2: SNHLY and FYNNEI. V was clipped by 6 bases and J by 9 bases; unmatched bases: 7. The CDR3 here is CASRGQAEGSPLHF. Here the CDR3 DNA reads TGTGCCAGCAGGGGACAGGCCGAGGGTTCACCCCTCCACTTT.

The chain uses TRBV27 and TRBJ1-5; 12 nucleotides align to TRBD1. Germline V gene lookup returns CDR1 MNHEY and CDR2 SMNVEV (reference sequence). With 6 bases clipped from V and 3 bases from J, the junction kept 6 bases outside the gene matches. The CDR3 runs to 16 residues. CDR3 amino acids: CASRLGTGGTNQPQHF. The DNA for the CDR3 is TGTGCCAGCAGGCTGGGGACAGGGGGCACCAATCAGCCCCAGCATTTT.

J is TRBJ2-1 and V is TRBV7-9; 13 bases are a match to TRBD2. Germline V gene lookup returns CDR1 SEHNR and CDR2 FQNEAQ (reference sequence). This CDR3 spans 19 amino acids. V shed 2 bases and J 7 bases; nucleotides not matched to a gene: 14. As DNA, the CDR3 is TGTGCCAGCAGCTTACTACTAGCGGGAGGGCCGAACTTTCATAATGAGCAGTTCTTC. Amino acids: CASSLLLAGGPNFHNEQFF.

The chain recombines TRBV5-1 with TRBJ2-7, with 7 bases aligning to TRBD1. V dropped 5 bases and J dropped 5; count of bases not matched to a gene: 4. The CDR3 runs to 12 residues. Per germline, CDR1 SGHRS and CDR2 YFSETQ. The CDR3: CASRTGSDEQYF. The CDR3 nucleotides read TGCGCCAGCAGGACAGGGTCGGACGAGCAGTACTTC.

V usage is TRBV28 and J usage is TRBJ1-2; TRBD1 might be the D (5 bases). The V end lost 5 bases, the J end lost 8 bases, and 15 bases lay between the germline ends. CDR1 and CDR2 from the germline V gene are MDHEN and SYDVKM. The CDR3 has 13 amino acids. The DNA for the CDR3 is TGTGCCAGCAGTCTCCGGGACTCCCGAGGCTACACCTTC. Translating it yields CASSLRDSRGYTF.

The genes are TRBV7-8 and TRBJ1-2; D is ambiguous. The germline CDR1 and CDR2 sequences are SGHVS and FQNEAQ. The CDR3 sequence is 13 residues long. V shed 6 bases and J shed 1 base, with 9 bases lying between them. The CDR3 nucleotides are TGTGCCAGCAGGGCCGAGGATAACTATGGCTACACCTTC. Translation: CASRAEDNYGYTF.

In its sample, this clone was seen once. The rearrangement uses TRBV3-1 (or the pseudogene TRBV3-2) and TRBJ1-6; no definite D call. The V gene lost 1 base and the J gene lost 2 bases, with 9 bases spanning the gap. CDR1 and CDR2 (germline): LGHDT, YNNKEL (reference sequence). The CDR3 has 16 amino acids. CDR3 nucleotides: TGTGCCAGCAGCCAAGGTACAGCTACCTATAATTCACCCCTCCACTTT. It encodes CASSQGTATYNSPLHF.

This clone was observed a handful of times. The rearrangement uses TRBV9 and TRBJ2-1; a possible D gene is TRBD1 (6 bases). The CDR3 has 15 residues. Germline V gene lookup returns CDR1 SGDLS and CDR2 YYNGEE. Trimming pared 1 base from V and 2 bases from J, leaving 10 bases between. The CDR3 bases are TGTGCCAGCAGCGTATCAGGGGTCCCCTACAATGAGCAGTTCTTC. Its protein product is CASSVSGVPYNEQFF.

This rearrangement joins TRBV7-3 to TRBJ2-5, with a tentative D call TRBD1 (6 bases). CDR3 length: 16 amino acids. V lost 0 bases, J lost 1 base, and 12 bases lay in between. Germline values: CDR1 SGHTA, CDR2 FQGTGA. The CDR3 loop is CASSLTGNRVQETQYF. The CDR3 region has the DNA TGTGCCAGCAGCTTAACGGGGAACAGGGTCCAAGAGACCCAGTACTTC. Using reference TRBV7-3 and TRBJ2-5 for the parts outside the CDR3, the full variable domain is GAGVSQTPSNKVTEKGKYVELRCDPISGHTALYWYRQSLGQGPEFLIYFQGTGAADDSGLPNDRFFAVRPEGSVSTLKIQRTERGDSAVYLCASSLTGNRVQETQYFGPGTRLLVL.

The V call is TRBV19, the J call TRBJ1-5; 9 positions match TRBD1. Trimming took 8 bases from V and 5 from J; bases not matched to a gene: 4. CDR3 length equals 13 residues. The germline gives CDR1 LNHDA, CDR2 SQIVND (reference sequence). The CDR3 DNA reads TGTGCCAGTTCTGACAGGGGGTATCAGCCCCAGCATTTT. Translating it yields CASSDRGYQPQHF. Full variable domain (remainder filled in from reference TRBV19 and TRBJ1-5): DGGITQSPKYLFRKEGQNVTLSCEQNLNHDAMYWYRQDPGQGLRLIYYSQIVNDFQKGDIAEGYSVSREKKESFPLTVTSAQKNPTAFYLCASSDRGYQPQHFGDGTRLSIL.

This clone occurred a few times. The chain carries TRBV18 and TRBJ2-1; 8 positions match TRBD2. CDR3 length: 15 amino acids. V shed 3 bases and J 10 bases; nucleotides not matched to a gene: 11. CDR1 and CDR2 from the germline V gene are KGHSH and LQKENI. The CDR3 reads CASSPRDSGVGEQFF. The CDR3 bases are TGTGCCAGCTCACCCCGGGATAGCGGGGTCGGAGAGCAGTTCTTC.

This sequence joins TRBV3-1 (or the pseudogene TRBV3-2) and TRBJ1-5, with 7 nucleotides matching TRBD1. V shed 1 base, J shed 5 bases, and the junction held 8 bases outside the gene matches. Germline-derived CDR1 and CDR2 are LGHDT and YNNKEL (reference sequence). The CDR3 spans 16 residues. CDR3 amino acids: CASSQGEGGDYQPQHF. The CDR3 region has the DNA TGTGCCAGCAGCCAAGGGGAAGGGGGCGATTATCAGCCCCAGCATTTT.

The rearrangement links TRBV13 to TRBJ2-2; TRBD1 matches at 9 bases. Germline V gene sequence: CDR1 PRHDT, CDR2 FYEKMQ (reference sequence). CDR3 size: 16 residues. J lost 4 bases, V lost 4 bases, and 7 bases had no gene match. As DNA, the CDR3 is TGTGCCAGCAGCTCACAGGGGGCGCAGGGCACCGGGGAGCTGTTTTTT. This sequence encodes CASSSQGAQGTGELFF.

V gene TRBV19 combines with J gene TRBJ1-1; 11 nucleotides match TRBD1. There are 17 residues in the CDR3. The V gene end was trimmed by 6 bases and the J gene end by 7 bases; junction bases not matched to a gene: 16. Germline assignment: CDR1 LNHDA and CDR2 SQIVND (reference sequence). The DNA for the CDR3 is TGTGCCAGTAGGGAAAGCCTCGGGACAGGGGGTCTAAATGAAGCTTTCTTT. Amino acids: CASRESLGTGGLNEAFF. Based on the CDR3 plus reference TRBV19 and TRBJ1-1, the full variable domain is DGGITQSPKYLFRKEGQNVTLSCEQNLNHDAMYWYRQDPGQGLRLIYYSQIVNDFQKGDIAEGYSVSREKKESFPLTVTSAQKNPTAFYLCASRESLGTGGLNEAFFGQGTRLTVV.

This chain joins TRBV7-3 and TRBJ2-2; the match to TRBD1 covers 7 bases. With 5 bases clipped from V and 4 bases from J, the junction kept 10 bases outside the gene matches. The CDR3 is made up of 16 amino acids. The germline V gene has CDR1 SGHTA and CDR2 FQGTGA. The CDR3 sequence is CASSPPFTGATGELFF. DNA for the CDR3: TGTGCCAGCAGCCCGCCCTTCACAGGGGCCACCGGGGAGCTGTTTTTT.

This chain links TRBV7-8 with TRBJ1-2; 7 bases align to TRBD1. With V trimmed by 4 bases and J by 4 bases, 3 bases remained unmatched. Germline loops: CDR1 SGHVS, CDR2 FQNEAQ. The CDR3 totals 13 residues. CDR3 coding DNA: TGTGCCAGCAGCTGGGGACAGTTCTATGGCTACACCTTC. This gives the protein CASSWGQFYGYTF.

The CDR3 nucleotides are TGTGCCAGCAGCTTAGGCCTCCGGGACAGGGGTCTTGGCGAGCAGTACTTC. Translating it yields CASSLGLRDRGLGEQYF. V gene TRBV7-9 combines with J gene TRBJ2-7; TRBD1 agrees at 10 bases. This CDR3 spans 17 amino acids. CDR1 and CDR2 from the germline V gene are SEHNR and FQNEAQ (reference sequence). V lost 1 base and J lost 6; bases outside the gene matches: 12.